One and the same sample provided the 9 T cell receptor beta chains below, sequenced in a study of shared clonotypes between healthy human individuals. The method was immunoSEQ multiplex PCR; TCRdb's version includes in-frame clones alone and lacks a portion of them. The sample records around 1.4 million clones, approximately 98.5% being singletons. The sample consisted of naive CD4+ T cells sorted from blood. Subset of the sample: CD45RA+ positively selected. The receptors derive from a man aged 25 to 40 in good health.

This sequence joins TRBV12-5 and TRBJ2-7; D is undetermined. V was cut by 3 bases and J by 1 base, with 7 bases left in between. The CDR3 length is 13 residues. Germline CDR1 and CDR2: LGHNT and FRNRAP. The CDR3 DNA follows: TGTGCTAGTGGTTTCGGACGTTCCTACGAGCAGTACTTC. It codes for CASGFGRSYEQYF.

This sequence joins TRBV15 and TRBJ2-7, with 8 bases that match TRBD1. V trimming: 2 bases; J trimming: 0 bases; junction bases outside the gene matches: 6. The CDR3 contains 16 residues. Germline loops: CDR1 LNHNV, CDR2 YYDKDF (reference sequence). CDR3 protein: CATSRLGTGNSYEQYF. The CDR3 DNA is TGTGCCACCAGCAGACTTGGGACAGGCAACTCCTACGAGCAGTACTTC. The whole variable domain, remainder taken from reference TRBV15 and TRBJ2-7, is DAMVIQNPRYQVTQFGKPVTLSCSQTLNHNVMYWYQQKSSQAPKLLFHYYDKDFNNEADTPDNFQSRRPNTSFCFLDIRSPGLGDTAMYLCATSRLGTGNSYEQYFGPGTRLTVT.

This sequence joins TRBV20-1 and TRBJ2-2; no clear D. The CDR3 has 11 amino acids. V shed 3 bases and J shed 8 bases, with 7 bases lying between them. CDR1 DFQATT and CDR2 SNEGSKA come from the germline V gene (reference sequence). CDR3 residues: CSARWRGELFF. For the CDR3, the DNA is TGCAGTGCTAGGTGGCGGGGGGAGCTGTTTTTT.

This rearrangement joins TRBV18 to TRBJ2-7; D perhaps matches TRBD1 (6 bases). CDR1 is KGHSH, CDR2 LQKENI, per germline. V was cut by 9 bases and J by 12 bases, with 24 bases left in between. CDR3 length: 13 residues. The CDR3 spells CASRPGQGDRSYF. CDR3 DNA sequence: TGTGCCAGTCGGCCGGGACAAGGGGATCGTTCGTACTTC.

As concerns this clone: The same CDR3 is also encoded by other DNA sequences in this sample. The chain joins TRBV5-4 to TRBJ2-1; TRBD2 aligns across 7 bases. The junction had 3 bases not matched to a gene; V was cut back by 0 bases and J by 0 bases. Germline values: CDR1 SGHNT, CDR2 YYREEE (reference sequence). The CDR3 length is 16 residues. CDR3 loop: CASSLELASSYNEQFF. DNA for the CDR3: TGTGCCAGCAGCTTGGAACTAGCGAGCTCCTACAATGAGCAGTTCTTC.

The chain is built from TRBV28 and TRBJ2-1; D unclear. The V and J ends lost 3 bases and 10 bases respectively, with 10 bases between them. Germline-derived CDR1 and CDR2 are MDHEN and SYDVKM. This CDR3 contains 12 residues. The CDR3 loop is CASSLEYREQFF. Written as DNA, the CDR3 is TGTGCCAGCAGTTTGGAGTATCGGGAGCAGTTCTTC. Filled out from reference TRBV28 and TRBJ2-1, the complete variable domain reads DVKVTQSSRYLVKRTGEKVFLECVQDMDHENMFWYRQDPGLGLRLIYFSYDVKMKEKGDIPEGYSVSREKKERFSLILESASTNQTSMYLCASSLEYREQFFGPGTRLTVL.

This chain uses TRBV6-6 with TRBJ2-7; 7 nucleotides match TRBD2. The CDR3 consists of 15 residues. Trimming took 2 bases from V and 0 from J; bases not matched to a gene: 4. Germline V gene lookup returns CDR1 MNHNY and CDR2 SVGAGI (reference sequence). The CDR3 sequence: CASSYLAASSYEQYF. CDR3 sequence (DNA): TGTGCCAGCAGTTACCTAGCGGCCAGCTCCTACGAGCAGTACTTC.

This clone showed up just once. The gene calls are TRBV20-1 and TRBJ2-3, with 7 bases identical to TRBD2. Germline V CDR1 and CDR2: DFQATT, SNEGSKA (reference sequence). This CDR3 spans 11 amino acids. Written as DNA, the CDR3 is TGCAGCGCACCCGTGGGGGGGACGCAGTATTTT. It translates to CSAPVGGTQYF.

The J gene is TRBJ1-1, the V gene TRBV19; weak D call: TRBD1 (5 bases). The CDR3 runs to 12 residues. Germline CDR1 LNHDA, CDR2 SQIVND (reference sequence). Trimming pared 3 bases from V and 10 bases from J, leaving 12 bases between. The CDR3 nucleotides are TGTGCCAGTAGTATTGGTGCCGGGGGAGCTTTCTTT. It translates to CASSIGAGGAFF.